This T cell receptor beta chain was documented in a study of T cells after yellow fever vaccination (dated by TCRdb to between 2019 and 2020). General notes on the study: The SMART-Seq v4 Ultra Low Input RNA kit was used to prepare libraries from fractions with low cell numbers. Bulk TCR alpha and beta repertoires were sequenced longitudinally to track T-cell clones before and after primary and booster YFV17D yellow fever vaccination. Blood was collected at multiple timepoints before and after primary and secondary immunization, and bulk PBMC replicates and cell subsets were isolated. Two healthy male donors, one aged 18 to 30 and one aged 30 to 40 years, were included in the cohort.

The paper's findings and limits, for the study overall: The study included only a couple of donors, which limits how far the findings can be generalized. A small share of clonotypes occurred in both CD4 and CD8 compartments, likely arising from convergent recombination. FACS-sorted repertoires could contain abundant contaminating clonotypes from the bulk population, so computational filtering was required. After the booster, most of the clones that had expanded following primary vaccination were detected again (roughly 96% of CD4 and roughly nine tenths of CD8), which suggests that memory was broadly maintained. Compared with the primary T-cell response, the secondary T-cell response was weaker but faster, peaking on day 5 rather than day 15.

Comments on this clonotype: Its target antigen remains unknown. No much larger clonotype is one base removed from it; base qualities were not supplied.

Synthesis of TCR cDNA relied on 5'RACE template switching, a step that introduced a universal primer site along with unique molecular identifiers. Priming for cDNA synthesis came from both the TCR alpha and TCR beta constant segments. Two PCR steps were used to amplify libraries, with sample barcodes and sequencing adapters being added in the second step. Sequencing of the libraries was done on either Illumina HiSeq 2500 (2x100 bp) or NovaSeq (2x150 bp). The original pipeline was this. Reads were demultiplexed and collapsed into UMI consensus sequences with MIGEC, and V(D)J alignment was performed with MiXCR. Using edgeR on replicate PBMC samples, clonotypes were called vaccine-responding if FDR was below 0.01 and the log2 fold change was above 5 up to day 15. Each bulk clonotype received a CD4 or CD8 identity based on whether the sequenced CD4 or CD8 repertoire contained that clonotype at higher abundance. The raw public reads went through TCRdb reprocessing: fastp at Q25, MiXCR clone calling, in-frame beta chains kept. Rows merge per CDR3 protein into single entries with the most common DNA and genes. The V and J calls come from TCRdb's annotation, not from the publication. The sample profile shows about 330,000 distinct CDR3 sequences; 6.8% of them were found once. The ten largest clones add up to about a sixth of the sample.

Explained via the paper, the treatment or condition label denotes: live attenuated yellow fever vaccine strain. At every blood-draw timepoint, two biological replicates of bulk PBMCs were collected. A standard Ficoll-Paque protocol was used to isolate PBMCs from peripheral blood. TriZol was used to extract RNA from bulk PBMCs, from CD4 and CD8 fractions, and from dextramer-positive and dextramer-negative fractions. The CDR3 covers 17 residues, taking in both the cysteine and the phenylalanine. Left in the record is the CDR3 DNA by itself, 51 bases read in frame from the first base. The germline V gene yields MNHNS for CDR1 and SASEGT for CDR2. The junction shows trimming of 4 bases on V and 3 bases on J, and the gene matches do not reach 11 bases of it.

Sequenced here: PBMCs, sampled about 41 days after the first yellow fever vaccination. The rearranged segments are TRBV6-1 and TRBJ2-5, with 10 central nucleotides matching TRBD2. The sequence was obtained from a man younger than 30 who received the YFV17D yellow fever vaccine. The CDR3 here reads CASSGILAGPGEETQYF. The sequenced DNA is TGTGCCAGCAGTGGTATACTAGCGGGGCCCGGGGAAGAGACCCAGTACTTC.